The next 12 T cell receptor beta chains were all read from a single sample in a study of metastatic and nonmetastatic thyroid tumors. TCRdb re-clonotyped the PCR reads through MiXCR. The sample holds around 70,000 clones; around 18% are singletons and the top ten take 13%. Patients had received no treatment of any kind before thyroid surgery. The sequenced sample consisted of blood. Source of these receptors: a female donor with papillary thyroid cancer or a benign thyroid nodule (not recorded which). Some clones in this sample may be carry-over from other donors' samples.

This clone was recorded many times. The rearrangement links TRBV7-2 to TRBJ1-5, with D maybe TRBD1 (5 bases). Germline V lookup: CDR1 SGHTA, CDR2 FQGNSA. Trimming removed 5 bases at V and 7 bases at J, with 15 bases between. CDR3 size: 14 residues. The CDR3 is CASSPRQSGQPQHF. The CDR3 DNA sequence: TGTGCCAGCAGCCCAAGACAGTCGGGACAGCCCCAGCATTTT. The full variable domain, its missing parts supplied by reference TRBV7-2 and TRBJ1-5, is GAGVSQSPSNKVTEKGKDVELRCDPISGHTALYWYRQSLGQGLEFLIYFQGNSAPDKSGLPSDRFSAERTGGSVSTLTIQRTQQEDSAVYLCASSPRQSGQPQHFGDGTRLSIL.

The chain couples TRBV7-8 to TRBJ1-2, with D unclear. The CDR3 totals 12 residues. The germline CDR1 and CDR2 sequences are SGHVS and FQNEAQ. V dropped 5 bases and J dropped 1 base, with 5 bases sitting between them. In nucleotides, the CDR3 is TGTGCCAGCAGCAACTTTAACTATGGCTACACCTTC. It encodes CASSNFNYGYTF.

There are many counts of this clone. The V call is TRBV30, the J call TRBJ1-2, with a weak D call TRBD1 (5 bases). Germline CDR1 is GTSNPN and CDR2 is SVGIG (reference sequence). V lost 8 bases and J lost 0, with 10 bases in between. The CDR3 is 12 residues long. The CDR3 loop reads CAAGQSNYGYTF. The CDR3 bases are TGTGCCGCGGGGCAGTCTAACTATGGCTACACCTTC. Together with reference TRBV30 and TRBJ1-2, the CDR3 gives the full variable domain: SQTIHQWPATLVQPVGSPLSLECTVEGTSNPNLYWYRQAAGRGLQLLFYSVGIGQISSEVPQNLSASRPQDRQFILSSKKLLLSDSGFYLCAAGQSNYGYTFGSGTRLTVV.

This clone has just a few counts. The chain carries TRBV7-8 and TRBJ2-7; D gene uncertain. The germline V gene encodes CDR1 SGHVS and CDR2 FQNEAQ. V was pared by 5 bases and J by 4 bases, with 9 bases between. This CDR3 comprises 12 residues. The CDR3 here is CASSMSLYEQYF. The CDR3 DNA reads TGTGCCAGCAGCATGAGTTTGTACGAGCAGTACTTC.

This clone was counted ten times or more. V usage is TRBV27 and J usage is TRBJ2-5, with D possibly matching TRBD2 (6 bases). V was shortened by 3 bases and J by 0 bases, with 8 bases between the two germline ends. CDR1 and CDR2 (germline): MNHEY, SMNVEV (reference sequence). The CDR3 spans 14 residues. The CDR3 loop reads CASSFGGYQETQYF. DNA of the CDR3: TGTGCCAGCAGTTTTGGAGGGTACCAAGAGACCCAGTACTTC.

Many counts were recorded for this clone. The chain couples TRBV3-1 to TRBJ1-1; D gene ambiguous. The V end lost 7 bases, the J end lost 1 base, and 13 bases lay between the germline ends. Germline lookup yields CDR1 LGHDT and CDR2 YNNKEL (reference sequence). This CDR3 spans 14 amino acids. CDR3 protein: CASKDVSQNTEAFF. In DNA, the CDR3 is TGTGCCAGCAAGGACGTTAGTCAGAACACTGAAGCTTTCTTT.

This clone has a count of ten or more. This rearrangement joins TRBV19 to TRBJ2-7; 9 positions agree with TRBD2. The V and J ends lost 2 bases and 0 bases, in that order; junction bases with no gene match: 14. CDR1 LNHDA and CDR2 SQIVND come from the germline V gene (reference sequence). The CDR3 totals 19 residues. The CDR3: CASSISASGTGRSSYEQYF. The CDR3 DNA is TGTGCCAGTAGTATATCAGCTAGCGGGACCGGAAGGAGCTCCTACGAGCAGTACTTC. The full variable domain, its missing parts supplied by reference TRBV19 and TRBJ2-7, is DGGITQSPKYLFRKEGQNVTLSCEQNLNHDAMYWYRQDPGQGLRLIYYSQIVNDFQKGDIAEGYSVSREKKESFPLTVTSAQKNPTAFYLCASSISASGTGRSSYEQYFGPGTRLTVT.

Concerning this clone itself: Possible read error: a much larger clone is one base away. At the DNA level, this CDR3 is encoded by other sequences in the same sample as well. The chain employs TRBV5-8 and TRBJ1-1; D unresolved. From germline, CDR1 is SGHTS and CDR2 YDEGEE. The CDR3 has 15 amino acids. The V gene lost 2 bases and the J gene lost 8 bases, with 19 bases spanning the gap. The CDR3 DNA reads as TGTGCCAGCAGCTTTGATGGACTCCCCCCCTTCGAAGCTTTCTTT. Protein product: CASSFDGLPPFEAFF.

This clone appeared many times. Other nucleotide sequences from this sample produce the same CDR3. This chain joins TRBV10-2 and TRBJ2-7; TRBD1 might be the D (5 bases). Trimming took off 6 bases at V and 2 bases at J, with 11 bases between the two ends. Germline V CDR1 and CDR2: WSHSY, SAAADI. The CDR3 contains 13 residues. CDR3 DNA: TGCGCCAGCAGAGACAGTGGGGCCTACGAGCAGTACTTC. The encoded protein is CASRDSGAYEQYF.

This clone has ten or more counts. This chain links TRBV24-1 with TRBJ2-7; D possibly corresponds to TRBD2 (6 bases). Trimming pared 4 bases from V and 0 bases from J, leaving 9 bases between. Per the germline V gene, CDR1 is KGHDR and CDR2 is SFDVKD. This CDR3 has 14 residues. This chain's CDR3 is CATSDGGDSYEQYF. The CDR3 DNA follows: TGTGCCACCAGTGACGGCGGGGACTCCTACGAGCAGTACTTC.

This clone was counted many times. The chain is built from TRBV6-1 and TRBJ2-6, with TRBD2 matching over 12 bases. The V and J ends lost 2 bases and 9 bases, in that order; junction bases with no gene match: 11. The CDR3 length is 18 residues. The V gene's germline CDR1 is MNHNS and CDR2 SASEGT. The DNA for the CDR3 is TGTGCCAGCAGTGAAAATTGGGTACTAGCGGGAGGCGGCAACGTCCTGACTTTC. Protein product: CASSENWVLAGGGNVLTF.

This clone has ten or more counts. The J gene is TRBJ2-7, the V gene TRBV3-1, with 10 bases matching TRBD1. J lost 3 bases, V lost 4 bases, and 6 bases had no gene match. Germline CDR1 and CDR2: LGHDT and YNNKEL (reference sequence). CDR3 size: 15 residues. DNA for the CDR3: TGTGCCAGCAGCCCCGCGACAGGGGGCAGCTACGAGCAGTACTTC. This encodes CASSPATGGSYEQYF.